The clone carrying this TCR beta chain has more than one count but fewer than ten. What it binds is unknown. A junction end diverges from the germline sequence, so it may reflect a read error. The sample comes from a study of tumor and adjacent non-tumor tissue in lung cancer. A modified ARM-PCR protocol with three rounds of nested PCR amplified TCRbeta. TCRdb re-analysed the multiplex PCR reads in MiXCR, keeping a single row per CDR3 protein. Of about 75,000 distinct CDR3 sequences detected, over 70% appear once; the ten largest clones hold approximately 12%. Study-wide findings and caveats: TCR diversity was significantly greater in tumor than normal lung tissue. Patients with more diverse tumor TCRs had worse survival.

This sample's RNA came from whole unsorted tissue. Chemotherapy-naive patients with new lung cancer underwent thoracic surgery in China, August–late 2014. CDR3 length: 14 residues. Germline-derived CDR1 and CDR2 are DFQATT and SNEGSKA (reference sequence). The rearrangement links TRBV20-1 to TRBJ2-3; 8 positions match TRBD2. Source material: lung tumor tissue. This TCR derives from a woman aged 45-60 years with non-small cell lung cancer. CDR3 nucleotide sequence: TGCTGTGCTAGAAACAGCGGGAGAGGTGATACGCAGTATTTT. It encodes CCARNSGRGDTQYF.